These 22 T cell receptor beta chains originate from one sample sequenced in a study of blood T cell repertoires in COVID-19. Only in-frame clones appear in the TCRdb table, and some are missing; sequencing was by immunoSEQ multiplex PCR. The data show some 140,000 clones, approximately 82% seen once. The sequenced sample consisted of peripheral blood. Receptor source: a man in his sixties who had recovered from COVID-19.

The gene calls are TRBV20-1 and TRBJ1-2; TRBD1 is a possible D gene (5 bases). V lost 2 bases and J 14 bases, leaving 15 bases between the germline ends. The germline gives CDR1 DFQATT, CDR2 SNEGSKA (reference sequence). This CDR3 contains 11 residues. CDR3 protein: CSARSTASRTF. DNA for the CDR3: TGCAGTGCTAGATCGACAGCCTCCAGGACCTTC.

The chain uses TRBV6-5 and TRBJ2-7; possible D gene TRBD2, 6 bases. Looked up from germline, CDR1 is MNHEY and CDR2 is SVGAGI. The CDR3 sequence is 15 residues long. V was pared by 2 bases and J by 4 bases, with 15 bases between. The CDR3, as DNA: TGTGCCAGCAGTTACCGCGTCGGGAGAGGGTACGAGCAGTACTTC. As protein: CASSYRVGRGYEQYF.

The chain combines TRBV7-9 with TRBJ2-2; 9 bases are a match to TRBD2. CDR3 length: 15 amino acids. CDR1 is SEHNR, CDR2 FQNEAQ, per germline (reference sequence). With 3 bases clipped from V and 5 bases from J, the junction kept 4 bases outside the gene matches. CDR3: CASSFPSGETGELFF. The DNA of the CDR3 is TGTGCCAGCAGCTTTCCTAGCGGGGAGACCGGGGAGCTGTTTTTT.

The V call is TRBV9, the J call TRBJ2-2; the match to TRBD1 covers 7 bases. V lost 2 bases and J lost 1; bases outside the gene matches: 2. The CDR3 loop spans 15 amino acids. Germline V gene sequence: CDR1 SGDLS, CDR2 YYNGEE. CDR3 DNA: TGTGCCAGCAGCGTTCGGACAGGGAACACCGGGGAGCTGTTTTTT. Translated, it gives CASSVRTGNTGELFF.

This rearrangement joins TRBV2 to TRBJ2-7, with D perhaps matching TRBD1 (5 bases). The CDR3 runs 14 residues. Looked up from germline, CDR1 is SNHLY and CDR2 is FYNNEI. The V end lost 11 bases, the J end lost 0 bases, and 17 bases lay between the germline ends. The CDR3 here is CAGQSTVSSYEQYF. CDR3 DNA sequence: TGTGCCGGTCAGTCGACAGTTAGCTCCTACGAGCAGTACTTC.

The J gene is TRBJ2-1, the V gene TRBV7-2; no definite D call. Looked up from germline, CDR1 is SGHTA and CDR2 is FQGNSA. The CDR3 covers 15 residues. V was cut by 0 bases and J by 3 bases, with 9 bases left in between. CDR3 sequence: CASSLAADLYNEQFF. CDR3 nucleotides: TGTGCCAGCAGCTTAGCGGCAGATCTCTACAATGAGCAGTTCTTC.

This chain links TRBV7-2 with TRBJ2-7; 8 bases match TRBD2. V was pared by 0 bases and J by 2 bases, with 0 bases of the junction left unmatched. The CDR3 extends over 14 amino acids. Germline V gene lookup returns CDR1 SGHTA and CDR2 FQGNSA. Here the CDR3 DNA reads TGTGCCAGCAGCTTAGCCGGGGGGGCCTACGAGCAGTACTTC. Its protein product is CASSLAGGAYEQYF. The full variable domain, with the rest looked up from reference TRBV7-2 and TRBJ2-7, is GAGVSQSPSNKVTEKGKDVELRCDPISGHTALYWYRQSLGQGLEFLIYFQGNSAPDKSGLPSDRFSAERTGGSVSTLTIQRTQQEDSAVYLCASSLAGGAYEQYFGPGTRLTVT.

The chain links TRBV5-1 to TRBJ2-7, with 8 bases aligning to TRBD1. The V segment lost 4 bases and the J segment 2 bases; nucleotides outside the gene matches: 8. The germline V gene has CDR1 SGHRS and CDR2 YFSETQ. The CDR3 is 15 residues long. CDR3 loop: CASSQRTGTTYEQYF. CDR3 sequence (DNA): TGCGCCAGCAGCCAGAGGACAGGGACCACCTACGAGCAGTACTTC.

The chain carries TRBV5-6 and TRBJ1-6, with TRBD1 as a possible D gene (6 bases). The CDR3 has 17 amino acids. Trimming pared 0 bases from V and 10 bases from J, leaving 20 bases between. Germline CDR1 SGHDT, CDR2 YYEEEE. CDR3 protein: CASSLASQGRINSPLHF. The CDR3, as DNA: TGTGCCAGCAGCTTGGCCTCTCAGGGGCGCATCAACTCACCCCTCCACTTT.

This chain joins TRBV18 and TRBJ1-5, with D perhaps TRBD1 (6 bases). V lost 3 bases and J lost 5, with 14 bases in between. Per the germline V gene, CDR1 is KGHSH and CDR2 is LQKENI. The CDR3 has 15 amino acids. For the CDR3, the DNA is TGTGCCAGCTCACCCCTAGGGACACCGGATCAGCCCCAGCATTTT. This encodes CASSPLGTPDQPQHF.

CDR3 coding DNA: TGTGCCAGCAGCGTAGATAGGGGTCGTGGCGAGCAGTACTTC. This gives the protein CASSVDRGRGEQYF. The V and J genes are TRBV9 and TRBJ2-7; tentative D call: TRBD1 (5 bases). This CDR3 contains 14 residues. Trimming cost V 0 bases and J 6 bases, with 13 bases left between them. Germline CDR1 SGDLS, CDR2 YYNGEE.

The chain employs TRBV11-3 and TRBJ2-2; D unclear. Germline assignment: CDR1 SGHNT and CDR2 YENEEA. This CDR3 has 13 amino acids. Trimming cost V 5 bases and J 4 bases, with 8 bases left between them. The CDR3 DNA reads as TGTGCCAGCAGCGCGGAGTCCACCGGGGAGCTGTTTTTT. Protein product: CASSAESTGELFF.

This chain joins TRBV12-3 or TRBV12-4 and TRBJ1-1; D is possibly TRBD1 (5 bases). This CDR3 comprises 11 residues. The germline V and J ends were trimmed by 3 bases and 11 bases, with 10 bases remaining between them. The CDR3 DNA follows: TGTGCCAGCAGTTTTAATAACAGGGCTTTCTTT. Its translation is CASSFNNRAFF.

This clone was detected only a few times. The rearrangement joins TRBV7-9 to TRBJ1-1, with 7 bases identical to TRBD1. The CDR3 is 13 residues long. The J segment lost 7 bases and the V segment lost 5 bases, leaving 7 bases of the junction unmatched. CDR1 and CDR2 from the germline V gene are SEHNR and FQNEAQ (reference sequence). The CDR3 DNA follows: TGTGCCAGCAGCCTAGGGGGCCAGGGTGAAGCTTTCTTT. Residues: CASSLGGQGEAFF.

This sequence joins TRBV6-5 and TRBJ2-2, with D maybe TRBD1 (6 bases). The CDR3 totals 13 residues. The V end lost 6 bases, the J end lost 6 bases, and 11 bases lay between the germline ends. Germline V gene lookup returns CDR1 MNHEY and CDR2 SVGAGI. This CDR3 is CASRFRGSGELFF. As DNA, the CDR3 is TGTGCCAGCAGATTTAGGGGGTCCGGGGAGCTGTTTTTT.

The genes are TRBV5-1 and TRBJ2-1, with 10 positions matching TRBD2. V trimming: 3 bases; J trimming: 4 bases; junction bases outside the gene matches: 4. CDR3 length: 15 amino acids. From germline, CDR1 is SGHRS and CDR2 YFSETQ. The CDR3 spells CASSSGLAVYNEQFF. CDR3 bases: TGCGCCAGCAGCTCCGGACTAGCGGTATACAATGAGCAGTTCTTC.

The chain links TRBV24-1 to TRBJ2-1; 8 nucleotides line up with TRBD1. Germline V gene data show CDR1 as KGHDR and CDR2 as SFDVKD. The CDR3 contains 15 residues. V lost 2 bases and J lost 8; bases outside the gene matches: 7. CDR3 nucleotide sequence: TGTGCCACCAGTGATTCGACAGGGGCAGGGGATGAGCAGTTCTTC. Residues: CATSDSTGAGDEQFF.

The J gene is TRBJ2-7, the V gene TRBV5-1; TRBD1 matches 9 bases. Germline V gene sequence: CDR1 SGHRS, CDR2 YFSETQ. This CDR3 is built from 17 residues. CDR3 loop: CPPSLGGRDRESYEQYF. Written as DNA, the CDR3 is TGCCCCCCCAGCCTGGGGGGGCGGGACAGGGAGTCCTACGAGCAGTACTTC.

V is TRBV19 and J is TRBJ1-4; possibly TRBD1 for D (6 bases). Germline loops: CDR1 LNHDA, CDR2 SQIVND (reference sequence). This CDR3 is built from 14 residues. The V and J ends lost 6 bases and 8 bases respectively, with 16 bases between them. CDR3 in amino acids: CASSQQGRGEKLFF. CDR3 nucleotides: TGTGCCAGTAGCCAACAGGGCCGCGGGGAAAAACTGTTTTTT.

The chain has TRBV2 and TRBJ2-2, with 7 bases identical to TRBD1. J lost 6 bases, V lost 7 bases, and 11 bases had no gene match. CDR3 length: 15 amino acids. Germline V lookup: CDR1 SNHLY, CDR2 FYNNEI. In nucleotides, the CDR3 is TGTGCCAGCAAAATACGACAGGGAAAGGCCGGGGAGCTGTTTTTT. It yields the protein CASKIRQGKAGELFF.

This chain connects TRBV7-3 to TRBJ2-3, with TRBD1 matching over 8 bases. V shed 5 bases and J 4 bases; nucleotides not matched to a gene: 8. The V gene's germline CDR1 is SGHTA and CDR2 FQGTGA. The CDR3 extends over 15 amino acids. As DNA, the CDR3 is TGTGCCAGCAGCCCGACAGGGGTTCGCGCAGATACGCAGTATTTT. It specifies CASSPTGVRADTQYF.

This clone is a singleton in its sample. The J gene is TRBJ2-4, the V gene TRBV11-2; D call uncertain. The CDR3 covers 16 residues. Trimming left V 5 bases short and J 3 bases short, with 17 bases between. Germline lookup yields CDR1 SGHAT and CDR2 FQNNGV. The chain's CDR3 is CASSHEPDPVKNIQYF. In nucleotides, the CDR3 is TGTGCCAGCAGCCATGAACCCGATCCAGTCAAAAACATTCAGTACTTC. Using reference TRBV11-2 and TRBJ2-4 for the parts outside the CDR3, the full variable domain is EAGVAQSPRYKIIEKRQSVAFWCNPISGHATLYWYQQILGQGPKLLIQFQNNGVVDDSQLPKDRFSAERLKGVDSTLKIQPAKLEDSAVYLCASSHEPDPVKNIQYFGAGTRLSVL.